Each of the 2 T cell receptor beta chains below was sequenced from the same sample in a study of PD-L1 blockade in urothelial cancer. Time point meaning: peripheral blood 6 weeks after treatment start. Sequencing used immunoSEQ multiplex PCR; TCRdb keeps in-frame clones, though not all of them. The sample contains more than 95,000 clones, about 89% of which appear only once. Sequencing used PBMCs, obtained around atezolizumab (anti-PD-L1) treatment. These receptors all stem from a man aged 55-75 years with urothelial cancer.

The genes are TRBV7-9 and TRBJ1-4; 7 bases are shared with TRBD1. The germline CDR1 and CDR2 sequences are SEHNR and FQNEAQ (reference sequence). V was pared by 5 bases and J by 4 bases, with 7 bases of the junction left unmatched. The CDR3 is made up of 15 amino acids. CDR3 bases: TGTGCCAGCAGCGTCCGGAGGGACAGTAATGAAAAACTGTTTTTT. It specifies CASSVRRDSNEKLFF.

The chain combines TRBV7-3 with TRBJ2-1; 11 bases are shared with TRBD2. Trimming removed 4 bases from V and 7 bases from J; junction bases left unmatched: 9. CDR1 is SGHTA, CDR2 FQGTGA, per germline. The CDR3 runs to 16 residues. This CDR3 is CASSSPLAGGLNEQFF. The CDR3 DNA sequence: TGTGCCAGCAGCTCGCCCCTAGCGGGAGGACTAAATGAGCAGTTCTTC.